Listed below are T cell receptor beta chains from one sample, sequenced in a study of T cell repertoires in cytomegalovirus infection. MiXCR was run by TCRdb on the reads, yielding one entry per CDR3 protein. The sample consists of fewer than 80,000 distinct CDR3 sequences, less than 4.5% of them appearing once. Specimen: PBMCs. These TCRs come from a human donor in good health (CMV status not recorded). Some clones in this sample may be carry-over from other donors' samples. Both conserved end residues are part of each CDR3. A D gene is named only where the DNA matches it firmly. A row's size may be missing; if present it is once, few, many or a size class.

J gene	V gene	clone size	D gene	CDR3 DNA	CDR3 protein
TRBJ1-1	TRBV29-1	many	NA	TGCAGCGCGCTCGACAGAACCCGTAACACTGAAGCTTTCTTT	CSALDRTRNTEAFF
TRBJ2-7	TRBV7-2	many	NA	TGTGCCAGCAGCCCCCTGGCTAGTTCCTACGAGCAGTACTTC	CASSPLASSYEQYF
TRBJ2-3	TRBV18	many	TRBD1	TGTGCCAGCTCACCTCCGGGACAGGGGGTTGATACGCAGTATTTT	CASSPPGQGVDTQYF
TRBJ2-4	TRBV4-3	many	NA	TGCGCCAGCAGCCAAGAGACTTTAGCCAAAAACATTCAGTACTTC	CASSQETLAKNIQYF
TRBJ1-2	TRBV7-8	many	TRBD1	TGTGCCAGCAGCTTAATGGGGACAGGGAACTATGGCTACACCTTC	CASSLMGTGNYGYTF
TRBJ2-7	TRBV20-1	many	NA	TGCAGTGCTAGAGCGGGCGGGACACGAGCGGTAGGCTCCTACGAGCAGTACTTC	CSARAGGTRAVGSYEQYF
TRBJ2-7	TRBV7-2	many	TRBD1	TGTGCCAGCAGCTCTCGGACAGGGTCAGGCGAGCAGTACTTC	CASSSRTGSGEQYF
TRBJ2-1	TRBV12-3/TRBV12-4	many	TRBD2	TGTGCCAGCAGCCCTCCGGGACTAGCGGGGGGCAATGAGCAGTTCTTC	CASSPPGLAGGNEQFF
TRBJ2-6	TRBV19	many	NA	TGTGCCAGTAGTTCCGGACGGCGCTCTGGGGCCAACGTCCTGACTTTC	CASSSGRRSGANVLTF
TRBJ1-2	TRBV12-3/TRBV12-4	many	TRBD1	TGTGCCAGCACTCGAACAGGGGGCGCGGCTGGCTACACCTTC	CASTRTGGAAGYTF
TRBJ1-4	TRBV7-2	many	NA	TGTGCCAGCACGGCCGCTCGGAGTGAAAAACTGTTTTTT	CASTAARSEKLFF
TRBJ2-2	TRBV6-1	many	TRBD2	TGTGCCAGCACCCGGATTAGCGGGGGCACCGGGGAGCTGTTTTTT	CASTRISGGTGELFF
TRBJ1-6	TRBV20-1	many	NA	TGCAGTGCTATTGTCTCGGGGGATTCACCCCTCCACTTT	CSAIVSGDSPLHF
TRBJ2-1	TRBV28	many	NA	TGTGCCAGCAGTTCCCCGGGGACTCGCCACAATGAGCAGTTCTTC	CASSSPGTRHNEQFF
TRBJ2-5	TRBV27	many	TRBD2	TGTGCCAGCAGTTTATCACCCACTAGCGGGGTAGGAGAGACCCAGTACTTC	CASSLSPTSGVGETQYF
TRBJ2-3	TRBV5-5	many	NA	TGTGCCAGCAGCTTAAGGGGACGGGGTCGGGATACGCAGTATTTT	CASSLRGRGRDTQYF
TRBJ2-7	TRBV7-2	many	NA	TGTGCCAGCAGCTTAAGGACTGTCTACGAGCAGTACTTC	CASSLRTVYEQYF
TRBJ2-1	TRBV18	NA	NA	TGTGCCAGCTCACCCCAGGGTGAGCAGTTCTTC	CASSPQGEQFF
TRBJ2-2	TRBV25-1	many	TRBD1	TGTGCCAGCAGTGAAGACAGGGACACCGGGGAGCTGTTTTTT	CASSEDRDTGELFF
TRBJ1-2	TRBV19	many	TRBD1	TGTGCCAGCCAGGGGGGGGCTGGCTACACCTTC	CASQGGAGYTF
TRBJ2-5	TRBV7-2	many	NA	TGTGCCAGCAGCCGAAAAAAAGGGGGGGCGGCTGGTGAAGAGACCCAGTACTTC	CASSRKKGGAAGEETQYF
TRBJ2-5	TRBV28	many	NA	TGTGCCAGCAGTTTATTACGTTCGGGGGCTGGTAGGGAGACCCAGTACTTC	CASSLLRSGAGRETQYF
TRBJ1-1	TRBV5-4	many	TRBD1	TGTGCCAGCAGACGGGACAGGGGGCTAATGAACACTGAAGCTTTCTTT	CASRRDRGLMNTEAFF
TRBJ1-4	TRBV4-2	many	NA	TGTGCCAGCAGCCAAGATGGGGCAGGGCTAGCCGAAAAACTGTTTTTT	CASSQDGAGLAEKLFF
TRBJ2-3	TRBV5-4	few	NA	TGTGCCAGCAGCCCTAAAGGCCCCCACACAGATACGCAGTATTTT	CASSPKGPHTDTQYF
TRBJ2-7	TRBV6-2/TRBV6-3	many	NA	TGTGCCAGCAGTCCTTACCCGGACCTCCGCGAGCAGTACTTC	CASSPYPDLREQYF
TRBJ2-3	TRBV20-1	NA	NA	TGCAGTGTCGGAACAGGGCCTGGGGCAGATACGCAGTATTTT	CSVGTGPGADTQYF
TRBJ2-7	TRBV7-3	many	NA	TGTGCCAGCAGCCCCACAGGGCTCACCTACGAGCAGTACTTC	CASSPTGLTYEQYF
TRBJ2-3	TRBV7-2	many	NA	TGTGCCAGCAGCCTCTCCGGGGGCCCAGATACGCAGTATTTT	CASSLSGGPDTQYF
TRBJ1-2	TRBV10-3	many	NA	TGTGCCATCAGTGAGTCGGACAGCGGCTATGGCTACACCTTC	CAISESDSGYGYTF
TRBJ1-2	TRBV4-3	many	NA	TGCGCCAGCAGCCAAATCCAGTCGTATGGCTACACCTTC	CASSQIQSYGYTF
TRBJ2-7	TRBV10-3	many	NA	TGTGCCATCAGGATGCCGGGACGGACCTACGAGCAGTACTTC	CAIRMPGRTYEQYF
TRBJ1-1	TRBV10-3	many	TRBD1	TGTGCCATCATGGAGACAGGGGTTGAAGCTTTCTTT	CAIMETGVEAFF